This T cell receptor beta chain was recovered during a study of T-cell memory formation after mild COVID-19. This CDR3 contains 15 residues. V was pared by 4 bases and J by 2 bases, with 15 bases between. Per germline, CDR1 SGHDT and CDR2 YYEEEE. TCRdb passed the 5' RACE reads through MiXCR, listing each CDR3 protein once. Of a few hundred thousand distinct CDR3 sequences listed, around a quarter are singletons. Sequencing used PBMCs or a T cell subset sorted from them (not recorded which). The chain couples TRBV5-6 to TRBJ2-5; D gene ambiguous. The TCR comes from an adult woman who had mild COVID-19 (a few samples of this study predate the infection). Cell type and time point are not known. CDR3 amino acids: CASSELRTAQETQYF. CDR3 DNA sequence: TGTGCCAGCAGCGAGCTGAGGACCGCTCAAGAGACCCAGTACTTC.